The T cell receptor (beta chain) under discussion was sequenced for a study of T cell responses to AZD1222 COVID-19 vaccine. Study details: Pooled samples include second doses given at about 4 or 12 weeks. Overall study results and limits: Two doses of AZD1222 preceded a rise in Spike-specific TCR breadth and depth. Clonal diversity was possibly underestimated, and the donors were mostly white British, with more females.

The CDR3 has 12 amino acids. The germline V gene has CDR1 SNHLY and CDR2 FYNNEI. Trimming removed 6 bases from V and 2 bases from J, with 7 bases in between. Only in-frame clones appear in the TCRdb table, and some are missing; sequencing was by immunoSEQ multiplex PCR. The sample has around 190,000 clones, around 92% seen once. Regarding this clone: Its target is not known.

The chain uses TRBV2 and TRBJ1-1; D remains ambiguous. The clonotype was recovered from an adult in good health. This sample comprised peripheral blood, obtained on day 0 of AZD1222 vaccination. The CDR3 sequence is CASRGDNTEAFF. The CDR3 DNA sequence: TGTGCCAGCAGAGGAGACAACACTGAAGCTTTCTTT.